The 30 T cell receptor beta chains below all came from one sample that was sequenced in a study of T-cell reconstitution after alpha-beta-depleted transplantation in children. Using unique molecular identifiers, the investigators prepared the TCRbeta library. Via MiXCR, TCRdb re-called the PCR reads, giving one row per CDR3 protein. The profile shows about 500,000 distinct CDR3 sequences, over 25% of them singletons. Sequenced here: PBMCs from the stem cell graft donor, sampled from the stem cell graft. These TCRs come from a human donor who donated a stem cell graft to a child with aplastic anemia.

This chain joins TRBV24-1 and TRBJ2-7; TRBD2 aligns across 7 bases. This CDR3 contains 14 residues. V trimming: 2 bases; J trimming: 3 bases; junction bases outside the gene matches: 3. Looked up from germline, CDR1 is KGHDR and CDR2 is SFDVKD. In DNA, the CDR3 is TGTGCCACCAGTGATTCCTCTAGCGGCTACGAGCAGTACTTC. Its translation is CATSDSSSGYEQYF.

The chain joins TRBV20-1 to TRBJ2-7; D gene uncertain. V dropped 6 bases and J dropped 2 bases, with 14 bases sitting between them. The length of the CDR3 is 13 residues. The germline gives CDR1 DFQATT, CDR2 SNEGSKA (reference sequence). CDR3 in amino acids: CSAKPLATYEQYF. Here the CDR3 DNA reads TGCAGTGCCAAACCCTTAGCAACCTACGAGCAGTACTTC.

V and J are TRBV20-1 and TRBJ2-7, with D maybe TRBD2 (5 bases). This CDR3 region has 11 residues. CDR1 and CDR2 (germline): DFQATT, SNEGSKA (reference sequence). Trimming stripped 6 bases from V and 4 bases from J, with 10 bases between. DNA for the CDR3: TGCAGTGCCCCACGGGGATACGAGCAGTACGTC. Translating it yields CSAPRGYEQYV.

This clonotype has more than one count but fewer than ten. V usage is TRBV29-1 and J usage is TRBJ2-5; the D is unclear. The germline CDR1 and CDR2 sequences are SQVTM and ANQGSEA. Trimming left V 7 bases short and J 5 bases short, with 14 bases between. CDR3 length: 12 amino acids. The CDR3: CSASWMHETQYF. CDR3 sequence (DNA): TGCAGCGCCTCCTGGATGCATGAGACCCAGTACTTC.

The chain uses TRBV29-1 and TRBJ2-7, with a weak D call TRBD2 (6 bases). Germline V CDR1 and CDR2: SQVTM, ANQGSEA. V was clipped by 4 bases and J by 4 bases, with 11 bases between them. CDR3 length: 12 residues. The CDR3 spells CSVARGLYEQYF. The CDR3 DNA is TGCAGCGTTGCGCGGGGACTTTACGAGCAGTACTTC.

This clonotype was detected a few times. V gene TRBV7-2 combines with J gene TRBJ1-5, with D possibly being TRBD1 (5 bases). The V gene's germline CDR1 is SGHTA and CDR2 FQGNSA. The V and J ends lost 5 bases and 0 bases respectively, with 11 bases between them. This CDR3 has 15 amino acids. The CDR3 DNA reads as TGTGCCAGCAGCGGGGACTTTTCTAGCAATCAGCCCCAGCATTTT. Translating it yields CASSGDFSSNQPQHF. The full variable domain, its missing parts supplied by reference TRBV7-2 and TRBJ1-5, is GAGVSQSPSNKVTEKGKDVELRCDPISGHTALYWYRQSLGQGLEFLIYFQGNSAPDKSGLPSDRFSAERTGGSVSTLTIQRTQQEDSAVYLCASSGDFSSNQPQHFGDGTRLSIL.

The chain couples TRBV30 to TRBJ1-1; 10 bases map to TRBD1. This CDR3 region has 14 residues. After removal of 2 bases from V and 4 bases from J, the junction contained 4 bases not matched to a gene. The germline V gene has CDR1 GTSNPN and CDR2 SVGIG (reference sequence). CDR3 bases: TGTGCCTGGAGTCCCCGGACAGGGGGCACTGAAGCTTTCTTT. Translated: CAWSPRTGGTEAFF.

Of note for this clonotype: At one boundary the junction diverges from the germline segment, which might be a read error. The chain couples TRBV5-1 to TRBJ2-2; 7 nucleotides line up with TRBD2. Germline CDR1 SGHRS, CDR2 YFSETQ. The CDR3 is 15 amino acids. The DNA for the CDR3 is TGCGCCAGCAACTTGCCAGCGGGAAGGGCCGGGGAGCTGTTTTTT. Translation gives CASNLPAGRAGELFF.

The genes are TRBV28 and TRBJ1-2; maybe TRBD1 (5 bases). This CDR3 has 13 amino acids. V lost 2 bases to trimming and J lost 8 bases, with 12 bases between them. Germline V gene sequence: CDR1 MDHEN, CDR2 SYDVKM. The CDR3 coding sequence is TGTGCCAGCAGTTTAAGGGACCAAGGGGGCTACACCTTC. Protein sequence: CASSLRDQGGYTF.

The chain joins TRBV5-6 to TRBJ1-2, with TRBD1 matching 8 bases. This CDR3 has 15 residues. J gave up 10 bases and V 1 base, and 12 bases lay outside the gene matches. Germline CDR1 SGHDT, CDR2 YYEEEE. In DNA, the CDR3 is TGTGCCAGCAGCTTGTATATGACAGGGGAGGGTTCCTACACCTTC. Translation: CASSLYMTGEGSYTF.

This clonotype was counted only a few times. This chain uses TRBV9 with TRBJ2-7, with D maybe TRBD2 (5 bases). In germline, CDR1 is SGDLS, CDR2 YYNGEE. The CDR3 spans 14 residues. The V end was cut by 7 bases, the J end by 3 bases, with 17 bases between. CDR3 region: CASAPGLLYYEQYF. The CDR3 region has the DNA TGTGCCAGCGCGCCAGGACTTTTATACTACGAGCAGTACTTC. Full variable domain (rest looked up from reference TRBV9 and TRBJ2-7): DSGVTQTPKHLITATGQRVTLRCSPRSGDLSVYWYQQSLDQGLQFLIQYYNGEERAKGNILERFSAQQFPDLHSELNLSSLELGDSALYFCASAPGLLYYEQYFGPGTRLTVT.

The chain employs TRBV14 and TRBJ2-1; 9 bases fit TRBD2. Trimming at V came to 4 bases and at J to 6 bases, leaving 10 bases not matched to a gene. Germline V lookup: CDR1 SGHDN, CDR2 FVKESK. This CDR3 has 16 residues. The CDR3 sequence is CASSLLGLANANEQFF. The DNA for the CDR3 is TGTGCCAGCAGCCTCCTAGGACTAGCGAATGCCAATGAGCAGTTCTTC.

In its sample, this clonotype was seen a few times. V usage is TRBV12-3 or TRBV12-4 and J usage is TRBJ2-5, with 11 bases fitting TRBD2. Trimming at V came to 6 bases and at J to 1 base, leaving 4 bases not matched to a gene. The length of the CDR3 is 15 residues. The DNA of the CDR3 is TGTGCCAGCAGACCCACTAGCGGGAGCCAAGAGACCCAGTACTTC. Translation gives CASRPTSGSQETQYF.

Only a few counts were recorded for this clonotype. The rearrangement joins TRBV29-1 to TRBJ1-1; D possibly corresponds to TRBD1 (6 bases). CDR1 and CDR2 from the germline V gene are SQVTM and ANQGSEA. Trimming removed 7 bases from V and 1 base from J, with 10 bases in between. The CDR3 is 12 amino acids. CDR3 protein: CSGGGGNTEAFF. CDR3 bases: TGCAGCGGCGGAGGGGGGAACACTGAAGCTTTCTTT.

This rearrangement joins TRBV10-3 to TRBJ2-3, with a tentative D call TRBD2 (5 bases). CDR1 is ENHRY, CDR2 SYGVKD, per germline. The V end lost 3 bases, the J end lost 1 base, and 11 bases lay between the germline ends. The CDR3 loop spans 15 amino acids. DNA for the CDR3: TGTGCCATCAGTGATCGGGGTCGGGGCACAGATACGCAGTATTTT. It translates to CAISDRGRGTDTQYF.

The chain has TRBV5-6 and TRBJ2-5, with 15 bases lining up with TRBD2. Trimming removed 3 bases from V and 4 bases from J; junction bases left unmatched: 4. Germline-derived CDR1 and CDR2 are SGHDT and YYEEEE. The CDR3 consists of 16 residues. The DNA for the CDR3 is TGTGCCAGCAGCTCTCCGGGACTAGCGGGAGGAGAGACCCAGTACTTC. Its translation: CASSSPGLAGGETQYF.

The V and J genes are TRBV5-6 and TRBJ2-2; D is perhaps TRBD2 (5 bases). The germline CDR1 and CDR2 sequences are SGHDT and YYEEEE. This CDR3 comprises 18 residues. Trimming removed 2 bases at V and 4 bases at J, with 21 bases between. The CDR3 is CASSFGRGRAAGTGELFF. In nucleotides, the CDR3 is TGTGCCAGCAGCTTCGGGCGAGGGCGAGCAGCAGGCACCGGGGAGCTGTTTTTT.

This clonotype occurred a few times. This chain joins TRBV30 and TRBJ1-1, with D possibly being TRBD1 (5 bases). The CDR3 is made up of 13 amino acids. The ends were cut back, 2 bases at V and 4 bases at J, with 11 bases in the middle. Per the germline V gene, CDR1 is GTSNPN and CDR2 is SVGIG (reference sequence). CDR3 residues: CAWSSGWATEAFF. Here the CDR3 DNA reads TGTGCCTGGAGTTCAGGGTGGGCCACTGAAGCTTTCTTT.

The CDR3 bases are TGCAGCGGGGGACAGGTGTACAATGAGCAGTTCTTC. Its translation: CSGGQVYNEQFF. V usage is TRBV29-1 and J usage is TRBJ2-1, with TRBD1 identical over 8 bases. The CDR3 totals 12 residues. Trimming cost V 7 bases and J 4 bases; bases outside gene matches: 3. Germline CDR1 reads SQVTM; CDR2 reads ANQGSEA.

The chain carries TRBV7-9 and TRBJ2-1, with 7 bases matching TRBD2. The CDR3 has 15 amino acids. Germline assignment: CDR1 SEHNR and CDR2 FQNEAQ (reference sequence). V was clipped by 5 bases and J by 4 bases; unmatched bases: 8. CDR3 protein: CASSPTRGVYNEQFF. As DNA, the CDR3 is TGTGCCAGCAGCCCCACTCGGGGGGTTTACAATGAGCAGTTCTTC.

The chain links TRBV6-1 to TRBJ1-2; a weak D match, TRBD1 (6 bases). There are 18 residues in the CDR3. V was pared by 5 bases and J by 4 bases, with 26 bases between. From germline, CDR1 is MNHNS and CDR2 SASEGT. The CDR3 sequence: CASSRRGGGERSIYGYTF. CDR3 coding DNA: TGTGCCAGCAGTCGAAGGGGGGGGGGCGAGCGGTCTATCTATGGCTACACCTTC.

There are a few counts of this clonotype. This CDR3 reads CAISFWVARDKDNEQFF. DNA of the CDR3: TGTGCCATCAGCTTTTGGGTAGCCCGGGACAAAGACAATGAGCAGTTCTTC. The chain recombines TRBV10-3 with TRBJ2-1, with D possibly matching TRBD1 (6 bases). The CDR3 extends over 17 amino acids. Germline V gives CDR1 ENHRY, CDR2 SYGVKD. The V and J ends lost 6 bases and 5 bases respectively, with 23 bases between them.

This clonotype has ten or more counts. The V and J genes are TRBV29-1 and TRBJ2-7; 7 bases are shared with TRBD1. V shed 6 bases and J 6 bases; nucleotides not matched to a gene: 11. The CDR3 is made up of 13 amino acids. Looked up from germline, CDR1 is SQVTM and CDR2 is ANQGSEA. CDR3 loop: CSVHPTAGGEQYF. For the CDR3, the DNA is TGCAGCGTCCACCCTACGGCAGGGGGCGAGCAGTACTTC.

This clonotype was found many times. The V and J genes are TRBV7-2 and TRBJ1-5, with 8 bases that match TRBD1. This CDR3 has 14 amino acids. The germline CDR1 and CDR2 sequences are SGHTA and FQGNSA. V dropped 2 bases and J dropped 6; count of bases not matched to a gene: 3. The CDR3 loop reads CASSLQGAGQPQHF. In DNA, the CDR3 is TGTGCCAGCAGCTTACAGGGGGCGGGTCAGCCCCAGCATTTT.

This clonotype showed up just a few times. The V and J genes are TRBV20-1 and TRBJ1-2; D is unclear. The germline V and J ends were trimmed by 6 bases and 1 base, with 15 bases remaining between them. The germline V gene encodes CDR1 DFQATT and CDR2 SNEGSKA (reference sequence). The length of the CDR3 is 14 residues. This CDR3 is CSATGHLLNYGYTF. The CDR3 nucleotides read TGCAGTGCCACCGGGCATCTTCTTAACTATGGCTACACCTTC.

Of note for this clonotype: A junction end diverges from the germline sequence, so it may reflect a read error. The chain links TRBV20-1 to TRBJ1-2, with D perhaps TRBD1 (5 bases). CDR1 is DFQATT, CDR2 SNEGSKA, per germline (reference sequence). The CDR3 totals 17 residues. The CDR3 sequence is CCARRPGTDTMGVGYTF. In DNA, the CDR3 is TGCTGTGCTAGGAGGCCCGGGACCGACACTATGGGGGTGGGCTACACCTTC.

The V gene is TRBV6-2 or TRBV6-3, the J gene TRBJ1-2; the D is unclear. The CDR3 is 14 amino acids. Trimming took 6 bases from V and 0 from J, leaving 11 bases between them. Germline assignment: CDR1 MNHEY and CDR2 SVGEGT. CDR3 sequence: CASSLRRANYGYTF. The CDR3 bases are TGTGCCAGCAGCTTACGGAGAGCTAACTATGGCTACACCTTC.

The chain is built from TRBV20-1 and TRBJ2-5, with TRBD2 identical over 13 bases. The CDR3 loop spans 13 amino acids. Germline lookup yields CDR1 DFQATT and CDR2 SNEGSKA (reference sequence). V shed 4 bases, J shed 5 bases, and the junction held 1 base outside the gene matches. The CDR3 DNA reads TGCAGTGCTATGGGACTAGCGGGGGAGACCCAGTACTTC. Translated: CSAMGLAGETQYF.

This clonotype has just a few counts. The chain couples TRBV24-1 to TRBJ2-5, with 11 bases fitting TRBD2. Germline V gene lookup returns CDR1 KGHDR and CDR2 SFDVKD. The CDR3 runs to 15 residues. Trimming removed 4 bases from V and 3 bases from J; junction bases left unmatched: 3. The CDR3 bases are TGTGCCACCAGTGACCCGACTAGCGGGAAAGAGACCCAGTACTTC. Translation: CATSDPTSGKETQYF.

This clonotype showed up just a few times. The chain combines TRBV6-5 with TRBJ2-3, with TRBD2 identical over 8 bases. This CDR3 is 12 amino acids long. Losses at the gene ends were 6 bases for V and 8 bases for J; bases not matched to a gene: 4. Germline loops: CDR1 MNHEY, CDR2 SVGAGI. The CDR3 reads CASRGLAGTQYF. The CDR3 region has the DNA TGTGCCAGCAGAGGACTAGCCGGTACGCAGTATTTT.